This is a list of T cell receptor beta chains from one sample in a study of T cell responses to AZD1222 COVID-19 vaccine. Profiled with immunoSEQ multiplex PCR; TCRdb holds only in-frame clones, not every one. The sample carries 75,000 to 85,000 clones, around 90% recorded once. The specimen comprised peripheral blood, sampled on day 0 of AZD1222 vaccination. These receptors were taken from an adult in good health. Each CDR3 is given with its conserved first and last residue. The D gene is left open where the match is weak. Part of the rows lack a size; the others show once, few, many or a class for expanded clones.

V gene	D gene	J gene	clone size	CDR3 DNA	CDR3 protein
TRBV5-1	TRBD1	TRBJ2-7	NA	TGCGCCAGCAGCTCCCGACAGGGATCCTACGAGCAGTACTTC	CASSSRQGSYEQYF
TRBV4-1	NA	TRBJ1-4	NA	TGCGCCAGCAGCCAAGAAGCCCGGGTCCCCGAAAAACTGTTTTTT	CASSQEARVPEKLFF
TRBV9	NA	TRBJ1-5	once	TGTGCCAGCAGCGAATGGGGGGAAAGCAATCAGCCCCAGCATTTT	CASSEWGESNQPQHF
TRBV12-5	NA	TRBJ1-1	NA	TGTGCTAGTGGGGGCACCGGGAACACTGAAGCTTTCTTT	CASGGTGNTEAFF
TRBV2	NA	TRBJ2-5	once	TGTGCCAGCATGGCACAGAAAGAGACCCAGTACTTC	CASMAQKETQYF
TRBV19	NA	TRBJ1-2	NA	TGTGCCAGTAAGAACAGGAACTATGGCTACACCTTC	CASKNRNYGYTF
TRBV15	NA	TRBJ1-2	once	TGTGCCACCAGCAGAGATTTGGAGGGTGGCTACACCTTC	CATSRDLEGGYTF
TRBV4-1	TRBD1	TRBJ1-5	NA	TGCGCCAGCAGTCCCCGACAGGGGAAGGAGCCCCAGCATTTT	CASSPRQGKEPQHF
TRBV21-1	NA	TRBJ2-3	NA	TGTGCCAGCAGCCCGAGACTAGCGGGTTACGATACGCAGTATTTT	CASSPRLAGYDTQYF
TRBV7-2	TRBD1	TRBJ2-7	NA	TGTGCCAGCAGCTTAAAAGGGGGCAGACACGAGCAGTACTTC	CASSLKGGRHEQYF
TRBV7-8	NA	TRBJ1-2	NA	TGTGCCAGCAGCTTAGGGGCGGCTCGTGGCTACACCTTC	CASSLGAARGYTF
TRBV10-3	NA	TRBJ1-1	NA	TGTGCCATCAGTGAGGCGGACAGTGCTGAAGCTTTCTTT	CAISEADSAEAFF
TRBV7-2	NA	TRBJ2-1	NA	TGTGCCAGCAGCCTGGGACTCGACAATGAGCAGTTCTTC	CASSLGLDNEQFF
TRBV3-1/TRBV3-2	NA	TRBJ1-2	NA	TGTGCCAGCAGCCCTCGGACAGAGAGATTCTATGGCTACACCTTC	CASSPRTERFYGYTF
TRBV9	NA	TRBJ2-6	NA	TGTGCCAGCAGCGTAGAACAGGCTGGGGCCAACGTCCTGACTTTC	CASSVEQAGANVLTF
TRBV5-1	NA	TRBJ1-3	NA	TGCGCCAGCAGCTTGGCCGAGCGGCTCTCTGGAAACACCATATATTTT	CASSLAERLSGNTIYF
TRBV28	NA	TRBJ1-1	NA	TGTGCCAGCAGTTTTCAGGTAAAAAGTACTGAAGCTTTCTTT	CASSFQVKSTEAFF
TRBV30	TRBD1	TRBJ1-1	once	TGTGCCTGCGACAGGGAGATGAACACTGAAGCTTTCTTT	CACDREMNTEAFF
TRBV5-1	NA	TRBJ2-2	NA	TGCGCCAGCCGAAGGGATGGGTCCAACACCGGGGAGCTGTTTTTT	CASRRDGSNTGELFF
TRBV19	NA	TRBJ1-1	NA	TGTGCCAGTAGTATCGGGGACACCCCCGTTGACACTGAAGCTTTCTTT	CASSIGDTPVDTEAFF
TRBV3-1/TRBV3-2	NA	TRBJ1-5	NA	TGTGCCAGCAGCCAAGATGCGTTGAGCAATCAGCCCCAGCATTTT	CASSQDALSNQPQHF
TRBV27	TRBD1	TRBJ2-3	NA	TGTGCCAGCAACGTACAGGGGCCAGATACGCAGTATTTT	CASNVQGPDTQYF
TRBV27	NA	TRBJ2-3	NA	TGTGCCAGCACCGGGTCCACAGATACGCAGTATTTT	CASTGSTDTQYF
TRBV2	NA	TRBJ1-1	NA	TGTGCCAGCAGTCTCAGGTTATTGGACACTGAAGCTTTCTTT	CASSLRLLDTEAFF
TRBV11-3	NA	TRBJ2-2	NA	TGTGCCAGCAGCCCCCGAGGGGGGAACACCGGGGAGCTGTTTTTT	CASSPRGGNTGELFF
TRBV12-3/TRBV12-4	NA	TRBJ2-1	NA	TGTGCCAGCAGTATATTCAGCAGTGAGCAGTTCTTC	CASSIFSSEQFF
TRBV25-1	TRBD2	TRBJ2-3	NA	TGTGCCAGCAGCCTAGCGGGTATCGCGGATACGCAGTATTTT	CASSLAGIADTQYF
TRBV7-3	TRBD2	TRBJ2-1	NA	TGTGCCAGCAGCTTAGGGGCCAAGGGACTACAGTTCTTC	CASSLGAKGLQFF
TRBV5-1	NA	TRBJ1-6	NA	TGCGCCAGCAGCTTGGCCACAGGGCAGGTTTCACCCCTCCACTTT	CASSLATGQVSPLHF
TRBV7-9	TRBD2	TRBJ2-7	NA	TGTGCCAGCAGCTTAATGGGACTAGCGGGAGGGGGTGACGAGCAGTACTTC	CASSLMGLAGGGDEQYF
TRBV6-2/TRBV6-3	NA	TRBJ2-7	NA	TGTGCCAGCAGCCGAGCTAGCTACGAGCAGTACTTC	CASSRASYEQYF
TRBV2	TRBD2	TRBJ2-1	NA	TGTGCCAGCTCGGCTAGCGGGAGTTGGAATGAGCAGTTCTTC	CASSASGSWNEQFF